A single sample gave rise to the 7 T cell receptor beta chains below, sequenced in a study of early T cells in non-severe SARS-CoV-2 infection. MiXCR, run by TCRdb on the 5' RACE reads, gives a single entry per CDR3 protein. The table includes some 25,000 distinct CDR3 sequences, 4.3% detected once. The sample taken for sequencing was whole blood. These receptors were obtained from an adult who was a healthcare worker with PCR-confirmed SARS-CoV-2 infection or an uninfected control (not recorded which).

This clonotype has ten or more counts. The CDR3 spells CASSQLLVADTQYF. The CDR3 DNA follows: TGCGCCAGCAGCCAACTGTTGGTGGCAGATACGCAGTATTTT. V usage is TRBV4-1 and J usage is TRBJ2-3; D is undetermined. The V and J ends lost 2 bases and 4 bases respectively, with 10 bases between them. Germline V gene data show CDR1 as MGHRA and CDR2 as YSYEKL. The CDR3 sequence is 14 residues long.

This clonotype was recorded many times. The chain carries TRBV28 and TRBJ2-7; TRBD1 matches 7 bases. Trimming at V came to 6 bases and at J to 3 bases, leaving 17 bases not matched to a gene. Per the germline V gene, CDR1 is MDHEN and CDR2 is SYDVKM. The CDR3 is 17 residues long. The CDR3 sequence is CASRTGLSLGWNYEQYF. CDR3 in DNA: TGTGCCAGCAGGACAGGGTTGTCGTTAGGGTGGAACTACGAGCAGTACTTC.

The rearrangement links TRBV20-1 to TRBJ2-1; D unclear. Germline CDR1 and CDR2: DFQATT and SNEGSKA (reference sequence). There are 14 residues in the CDR3. Trimming shortened V by 3 bases and J by 0 bases, and 9 bases separated the two germline ends. The CDR3 DNA is TGCAGTGCTAGCGTTGCGAGCTCCTACAATGAGCAGTTCTTC. Translated: CSASVASSYNEQFF.

This clonotype occurred once. The chain recombines TRBV3-1 with TRBJ2-1, with 10 bases lining up with TRBD1. The germline CDR1 and CDR2 sequences are LGHDT and YNNKEL (reference sequence). The CDR3 covers 15 residues. V shed 4 bases, J shed 9 bases, and the junction held 9 bases outside the gene matches. The chain's CDR3 is CASSLGQGVHGEQFF. DNA of the CDR3: TGTGCCAGCAGCCTAGGACAGGGGGTGCACGGTGAGCAGTTCTTC.

This clonotype appeared many times. The chain combines TRBV29-1 with TRBJ1-1; D not resolved. The CDR3 sequence is 11 residues long. Germline loops: CDR1 SQVTM, CDR2 ANQGSEA. The germline V and J ends were trimmed by 5 bases and 4 bases, with 8 bases remaining between them. For the CDR3, the DNA is TGCAGCGTTATAGAGGGCACTGAAGCTTTCTTT. Its translation is CSVIEGTEAFF.

This clonotype showed up many times. V usage is TRBV29-1 and J usage is TRBJ1-2; D ambiguous. Per the germline V gene, CDR1 is SQVTM and CDR2 is ANQGSEA. CDR3 size: 14 residues. V was trimmed by 4 bases and J by 8 bases, leaving 20 bases between them. CDR3 nucleotides: TGCAGCGTTGGCCTCGACTATCCTCTGGGAGGCTACACCTTC. It specifies CSVGLDYPLGGYTF.

The chain is built from TRBV20-1 and TRBJ1-1, with D unclear. The germline gives CDR1 DFQATT, CDR2 SNEGSKA (reference sequence). The V and J ends lost 3 bases and 2 bases respectively, with 10 bases between them. CDR3 size: 13 residues. CDR3 coding DNA: TGCAGTGCTAGCCAGAACTCTAACACTGAAGCTTTCTTT. Translated, it gives CSASQNSNTEAFF.